The 8 T cell receptor beta chains reported below all come from one sample, sequenced in a study of cytomegalovirus exposure and HLA in healthy donors. PCR primers comprised 60 Vbeta and 13 Jbeta primers. Libraries were prepared by immunoSEQ multiplex PCR; TCRdb keeps only in-frame clonotypes and omits some of them. Among about 130,000 clones listed, roughly 80% were seen once. Input material: PBMCs. The receptors were gathered from a male donor in good health and CMV-seronegative.

V is TRBV7-8 and J is TRBJ1-2; TRBD1 matches at 11 bases. The CDR3 is 14 amino acids. The junction had 4 bases not matched to a gene; V was cut back by 4 bases and J by 6 bases. Germline CDR1 and CDR2: SGHVS and FQNEAQ. DNA for the CDR3: TGTGCCAGCAGCTCCCGGACAGGGGGCAATGGCTACACCTTC. Protein product: CASSSRTGGNGYTF.

The CDR3 nucleotides are TGTGCCAGCAGCCCCCGGGGGGCAGAGCCAACTAATGAAAAACTGTTTTTT. Its protein product is CASSPRGAEPTNEKLFF. V is TRBV9 and J is TRBJ1-4; weak D call: TRBD1 (6 bases). V was pared by 4 bases and J by 0 bases, with 16 bases between. Looked up from germline, CDR1 is SGDLS and CDR2 is YYNGEE. CDR3 length: 17 residues.

A few counts support this clone. The genes are TRBV11-1 and TRBJ2-4, with 7 bases matching TRBD1. V lost 5 bases and J lost 4; bases outside the gene matches: 2. The CDR3 loop spans 13 amino acids. Germline-derived CDR1 and CDR2 are SGHAT and FQDESV (reference sequence). The CDR3 here is CASSEDRKNIQYF. As DNA, the CDR3 is TGTGCCAGCAGCGAGGACAGGAAAAACATTCAGTACTTC.

V usage is TRBV10-2 and J usage is TRBJ2-1, with a weak D call TRBD2 (5 bases). Germline CDR1 WSHSY, CDR2 SAAADI. Trimming pared 0 bases from V and 8 bases from J, leaving 11 bases between. The CDR3 is 14 amino acids. The CDR3 region has the DNA TGCGCCAGCAGTGAGTCGATCGGGGTCTATGAGCAGTTCTTC. Protein: CASSESIGVYEQFF.

Notes on this clone: A read error may account for a junction end that differs from germline. The chain is built from TRBV13 and TRBJ2-6, with D perhaps matching TRBD1 (5 bases). Germline-derived CDR1 and CDR2 are PRHDT and FYEKMQ (reference sequence). This CDR3 is 18 amino acids long. The CDR3 here is CASTSRVQGISGANGLTF. The DNA for the CDR3 is TGTGCCAGCACTTCTAGGGTTCAAGGGATCTCTGGGGCCAACGGCCTGACTTTC.

The V gene is TRBV11-2, the J gene TRBJ2-3, with D uncertain. The germline CDR1 and CDR2 sequences are SGHAT and FQNNGV. The CDR3 extends over 16 amino acids. V was pared by 0 bases and J by 5 bases, with 15 bases between. The CDR3: CASSLDLGWRKDTQYF. The CDR3 coding sequence is TGTGCCAGCAGCTTAGATCTTGGGTGGAGAAAAGATACGCAGTATTTT.

The chain recombines TRBV4-2 with TRBJ1-2, with no clear D. V shed 0 bases and J shed 4 bases, with 6 bases lying between them. CDR1 LGHNA and CDR2 YNFKEQ come from the germline V gene. This CDR3 is 13 amino acids long. The CDR3 region has the DNA TGTGCCAGCAGCCAAGATCCGGGCTATGGCTACACCTTC. Translation: CASSQDPGYGYTF.

There are a few counts of this clone. V gene TRBV5-5 combines with J gene TRBJ2-7; D call uncertain. Per the germline V gene, CDR1 is SGHKS and CDR2 is YYEKEE (reference sequence). The ends were cut back, 7 bases at V and 3 bases at J, with 5 bases in the middle. There are 10 residues in the CDR3. The chain's CDR3 is CASEDYEQYF. The CDR3 DNA follows: TGTGCCAGCGAGGACTACGAGCAGTACTTC.